The entry below describes one T cell receptor beta chain. Its antigen is as yet unknown. The sample is drawn from a study of Graves' ophthalmopathy and Graves' hyperthyroidism. Background on the study: Peripheral blood was collected at initial diagnosis, before any treatment. Study-level results: Its predictions of ophthalmopathy progression gave the model over 70% sensitivity and 72.22% specificity.

Germline loops: CDR1 LGHDT, CDR2 YNNKEL (reference sequence). The CDR3 has 13 residues. The V and J ends lost 1 base and 10 bases respectively, with 10 bases between them. Ophthalmopathy donors' eye disease showed moderate-to-severe activity, CAS of at least 3, NOSPECS of at least 4 and duration under 3 months. The PBMC fraction was derived from around 10 ml of fresh peripheral blood. Investigators amplified TCR beta CDR3 regions from RNA transcripts. An initial RT-PCR round employing HTBI primers preceded a second-round multiplex PCR. TCRdb analysed the multiplex PCR reads with MiXCR anew, one entry per CDR3 protein. The sample carries 600,000 to 700,000 distinct CDR3 sequences, about 40% recorded once.

The chain is built from TRBV3-1 and TRBJ1-4; possible D gene TRBD1, 5 bases. The sequence came from an adult man with Graves' ophthalmopathy. What was sequenced was peripheral blood. The CDR3 DNA sequence: TGTGCCAGCAGCCAAGTCCCAGGGAGAAAACTGTTTTTT. Encoded protein: CASSQVPGRKLFF.